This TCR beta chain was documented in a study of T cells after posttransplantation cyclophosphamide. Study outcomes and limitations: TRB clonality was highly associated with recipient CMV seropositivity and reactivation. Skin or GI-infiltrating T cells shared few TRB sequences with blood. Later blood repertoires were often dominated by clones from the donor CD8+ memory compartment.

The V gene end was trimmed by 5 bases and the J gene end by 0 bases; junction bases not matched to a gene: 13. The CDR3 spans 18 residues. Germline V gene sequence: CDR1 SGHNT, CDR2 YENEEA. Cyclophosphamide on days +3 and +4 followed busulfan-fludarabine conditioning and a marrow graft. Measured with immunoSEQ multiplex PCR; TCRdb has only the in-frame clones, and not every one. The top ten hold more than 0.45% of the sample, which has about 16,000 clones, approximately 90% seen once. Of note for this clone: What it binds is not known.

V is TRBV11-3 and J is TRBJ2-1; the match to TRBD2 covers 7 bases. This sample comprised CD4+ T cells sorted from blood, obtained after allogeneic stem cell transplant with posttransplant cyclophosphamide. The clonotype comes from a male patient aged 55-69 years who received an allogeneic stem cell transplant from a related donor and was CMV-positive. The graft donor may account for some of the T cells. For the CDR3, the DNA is TGTGCCAGCAGCCCCCGACGGAGCGGGGCCTCCTCCTACAATGAGCAGTTCTTC. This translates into CASSPRRSGASSYNEQFF. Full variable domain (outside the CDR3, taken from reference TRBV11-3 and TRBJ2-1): EAGVVQSPRYKIIEKKQPVAFWCNPISGHNTLYWYLQNLGQGPELLIRYENEEAVDDSQLPKDRFSAERLKGVDSTLKIQPAELGDSAVYLCASSPRRSGASSYNEQFFGPGTRLTVL.